These T cell receptor beta chains were read from a single sample in a study of early T cells in non-severe SARS-CoV-2 infection. MiXCR, run by TCRdb on the 5' RACE reads, gives a single entry per CDR3 protein. The data hold some 48,000 distinct CDR3 sequences, with 6.2% observed a single time. Sequencing was performed on whole blood, taken at baseline. The receptors were sampled from an adult who was a healthcare worker with PCR-confirmed SARS-CoV-2 infection or an uninfected control (not recorded which). CDR3s include the opening cysteine and the closing phenylalanine or tryptophan. D genes are given only for firm matches. Where a row states a size, it is once, few, many or the class of an expanded clone; other rows omit it.

d_call clone_size j_call v_call cdr3_aa cdr3_nt
. many TRBJ2-2 TRBV7-3 CASRLTGSSAGELFF TGTGCCAGCAGGCTAACAGGGAGCTCAGCCGGGGAGCTGTTTTTT
TRBD1 many TRBJ2-1 TRBV7-9 CASSPGGQGYNEQFF TGTGCCAGCAGCCCAGGGGGACAGGGCTACAATGAGCAGTTCTTC
TRBD2 . TRBJ2-1 TRBV5-4 CASSLAGLDVGEQFF TGTGCCAGCAGCTTGGCGGGACTAGATGTTGGTGAGCAGTTCTTC
. . TRBJ2-7 TRBV9 CASSVQPTSGDEQYF TGTGCCAGCAGCGTCCAACCCACTAGTGGGGACGAGCAGTACTTC
. many TRBJ2-7 TRBV6-7 CASFHRPPGDGPMGEQYF TGTGCCAGCTTCCACCGGCCGCCGGGGGACGGACCCATGGGGGAGCAGTACTTC
. . TRBJ2-7 TRBV11-1 CASSEWHIGGYEQYF TGTGCCAGCAGCGAGTGGCACATAGGAGGGTACGAGCAGTACTTC
TRBD1 many TRBJ1-2 TRBV29-1 CSGTTGSNYGYTF TGCAGCGGGACGACAGGGTCTAACTATGGCTACACCTTC
. . TRBJ2-7 TRBV11-3 CASSPRDGYEQYF TGTGCCAGCAGCCCCCGGGACGGCTACGAGCAGTACTTC
TRBD2 medium-sized TRBJ2-7 TRBV28 CASRSSGVPYEQYF TGTGCCAGCAGGTCTAGCGGGGTCCCCTACGAGCAGTACTTC
. . TRBJ1-1 TRBV25-1 CASIRGAEAFF TGTGCCAGCATTAGAGGGGCTGAAGCTTTCTTT
. many TRBJ2-2 TRBV20-1 CSARRGAGTGELFF TGCAGTGCTAGACGGGGGGCGGGCACCGGGGAGCTGTTTTTT
. few TRBJ2-3 TRBV11-3 CANQWGPAQYF TGTGCCAACCAGTGGGGGCCTGCGCAGTATTTT
. many TRBJ2-3 TRBV29-1 CSAGTGTDTQYF TGCAGCGCCGGGACGGGCACAGATACGCAGTATTTT
. . TRBJ1-1 TRBV7-9 CASSLALLAGEAFF TGTGCCAGCAGCTTAGCGCTATTGGCGGGTGAAGCTTTCTTT
TRBD2 many TRBJ2-7 TRBV12-3/TRBV12-4 CASRGTTNYEQYF TGTGCCAGCAGGGGGACTACCAACTACGAGCAGTACTTC
. many TRBJ1-6 TRBV5-4 CASSLQGDNSPLHF TGTGCCAGCAGCTTGCAAGGGGACAATTCACCCCTCCACTTT
. . TRBJ2-7 TRBV28 CASSSSPWGGSPPPPGQQYF TGTGCCAGCAGTTCGTCGCCCTGGGGCGGGTCCCCACCCCCGCCGGGACAGCAGTACTTC
. many TRBJ2-1 TRBV11-3 CASSLGGYNEQFF TGTGCCAGCAGCTTAGGAGGGTATAATGAGCAGTTCTTC
TRBD2 many TRBJ2-5 TRBV9 CPRLAGGETQYF TGTCCCAGACTAGCGGGAGGAGAGACCCAGTACTTC
. few TRBJ2-7 TRBV5-4 CASSLEGTPKLF TGTGCCAGCAGCTTGGAGGGCACCCCTAAGCTGTTC
. many TRBJ2-1 TRBV7-3 CASSLEGRTSTYNEQFF TGTGCCAGCAGCCTGGAAGGGCGAACGAGCACCTACAATGAGCAGTTCTTC
. few TRBJ2-1 TRBV7-6 CASSLGGETEQFF TGTGCCAGCAGCTTAGGGGGGGAAACTGAGCAGTTCTTC
. many TRBJ1-5 TRBV20-1 CSARDPSHQPQHF TGCAGTGCTAGAGATCCATCACATCAGCCCCAGCATTTT
TRBD1 . TRBJ1-5 TRBV18 CASSPRTGDQPQHF TGTGCCAGCTCACCACGGACAGGGGATCAGCCCCAGCATTTT
TRBD2 few TRBJ2-7 TRBV11-2 CASSSVFAGGPGEQYF TGTGCCAGCAGCTCGGTTTTTGCGGGAGGGCCGGGTGAGCAGTACTTC
TRBD1 many TRBJ1-6 TRBV7-2 CASSKRTGQTSNNSPLHF TGTGCCAGCAGCAAAAGGACGGGACAGACTTCGAATAATTCACCCCTCCACTTT
TRBD1 few TRBJ2-3 TRBV5-6 CASSSRDRDTDTQYF TGTGCCAGCAGTTCGCGGGACAGGGACACAGATACGCAGTATTTT
TRBD2 few TRBJ2-1 TRBV6-5 CASRLGLAANEQFF TGTGCCAGCAGACTGGGACTAGCGGCCAATGAGCAGTTCTTC
TRBD1 many TRBJ1-6 TRBV12-3/TRBV12-4 CASTNDRGGNSPLHF TGTGCCAGCACCAATGACAGGGGAGGAAATTCACCCCTCCACTTT
. . TRBJ1-1 TRBV29-1 CSGSGRTGKGEAFF TGCAGCGGTTCGGGCCGGACCGGGAAGGGTGAAGCTTTCTTT
TRBD1 . TRBJ2-1 TRBV5-1 CASSLGDSIYNEQFF TGCGCCAGCAGCTTAGGGGACAGTATCTACAATGAGCAGTTCTTC
. few TRBJ2-1 TRBV7-8 CASTRGAVNEQFF TGCGCCAGCACCAGGGGGGCAGTCAATGAGCAGTTCTTC
. many TRBJ1-5 TRBV5-3 CARSNTSPRSGKGQPQHF TGTGCCAGAAGCAATACGAGCCCAAGGAGTGGAAAAGGCCAGCCCCAGCATTTT
. many TRBJ2-7 TRBV12-3/TRBV12-4 CASSLGGDRYEQYF TGTGCCAGCAGTTTAGGGGGAGATCGGTACGAGCAGTACTTC
TRBD2 . TRBJ2-3 TRBV27 CATRLAGGRENTQYF TGTGCCACCCGACTAGCGGGAGGGAGGGAAAATACGCAGTATTTT
TRBD1 many TRBJ2-7 TRBV18 CASSPPPGQGSYEQYF TGTGCCAGCTCCCCCCCACCGGGACAGGGCTCCTACGAGCAGTACTTC
. few TRBJ2-1 TRBV27 CASSLFSRGGTGNNEQFF TGTGCCAGCAGTTTGTTCAGCCGAGGGGGGACGGGAAACAATGAGCAGTTCTTC
. . TRBJ2-1 TRBV6-1 CASSPGPLGGEQFF TGTGCCAGCAGTCCGGGCCCTCTGGGCGGTGAGCAGTTCTTC
. many TRBJ2-1 TRBV5-1 CASSLVIGPSSYNEQFF TGCGCCAGCAGCTTGGTAATCGGTCCGAGCTCCTACAATGAGCAGTTCTTC
. few TRBJ2-2 TRBV12-3/TRBV12-4 CASSLVQNTGELFF TGTGCCAGCAGTTTAGTGCAGAACACCGGGGAGCTGTTTTTT
. many TRBJ2-5 TRBV7-3 CASSLGVSGGQETQYF TGTGCCAGCAGCCTCGGCGTCAGCGGAGGGCAAGAGACCCAGTACTTC
. . TRBJ2-7 TRBV2 CASSVRDTIYEQYF TGTGCCAGCAGTGTCCGAGACACCATCTACGAGCAGTACTTC
. many TRBJ1-5 TRBV6-5 CASRSQGNPNQPQHF TGTGCCAGCAGGTCCCAGGGGAACCCGAATCAGCCCCAGCATTTT
. many TRBJ1-1 TRBV3-1 CASSHNTEAFF TGTGCCAGCAGCCATAACACTGAAGCTTTCTTT
TRBD2 few TRBJ2-2 TRBV6-6 CATQGGAFTGELFF TGTGCCACCCAGGGAGGGGCGTTCACCGGGGAGCTGTTTTTT
. many TRBJ2-2 TRBV2 CASSVGRTGELFF TGTGCCAGCAGCGTCGGGAGAACCGGGGAGCTGTTTTTT
TRBD1 many TRBJ2-3 TRBV28 CASSSPGRTGGTDTQYF TGTGCCAGCAGTTCCCCCGGTCGGACAGGTGGGACAGATACGCAGTATTTT
. many TRBJ2-1 TRBV29-1 CSVEGWGLYNEQFF TGCAGCGTTGAAGGGTGGGGGCTTTACAATGAGCAGTTCTTC
TRBD2 few TRBJ2-7 TRBV4-2 CASSQERAGDSYEQYF TGTGCCAGCAGCCAAGAGCGGGCGGGAGATAGCTACGAGCAGTACTTC
. many TRBJ2-3 TRBV29-1 CSVERREGTDTQYF TGCAGCGTTGAGAGGCGGGAAGGCACAGATACGCAGTATTTT
TRBD1 . TRBJ1-5 TRBV19 CASSIGDRPSNQPQHF TGTGCCAGTAGTATAGGGGACAGACCTAGCAATCAGCCCCAGCATTTT
. many TRBJ2-7 TRBV28 CASSSPGPVSYEQYF TGTGCCAGCAGTTCCCCAGGTCCGGTGTCCTACGAGCAGTACTTC
TRBD1 few TRBJ1-1 TRBV29-1 CSVSQGAGNTEAFF TGCAGCGTTTCCCAGGGGGCTGGGAACACTGAAGCTTTCTTT
. many TRBJ1-2 TRBV6-1 CASSVAGLNYGYTF TGTGCCAGCAGTGTGGCCGGACTTAACTATGGCTACACCTTC
TRBD2 many TRBJ2-2 TRBV29-1 CSALRGLAGSTGELFF TGCAGCGCCTTAAGGGGACTAGCGGGATCCACCGGGGAGCTGTTTTTT
. many TRBJ1-5 TRBV19 CASSIGRASQPQHF TGTGCCAGTAGTATCGGCAGGGCATCTCAGCCCCAGCATTTT